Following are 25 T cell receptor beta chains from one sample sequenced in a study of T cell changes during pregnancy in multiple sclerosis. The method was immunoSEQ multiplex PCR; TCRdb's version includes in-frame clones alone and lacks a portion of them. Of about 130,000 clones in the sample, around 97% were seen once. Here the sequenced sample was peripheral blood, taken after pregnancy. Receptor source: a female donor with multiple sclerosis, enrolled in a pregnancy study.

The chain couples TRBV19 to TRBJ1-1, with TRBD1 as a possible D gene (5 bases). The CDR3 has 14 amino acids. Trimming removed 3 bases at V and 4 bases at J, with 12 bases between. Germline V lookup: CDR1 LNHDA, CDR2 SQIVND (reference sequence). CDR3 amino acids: CASSMAGWSTEAFF. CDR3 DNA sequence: TGTGCCAGTAGTATGGCAGGGTGGTCCACTGAAGCTTTCTTT.

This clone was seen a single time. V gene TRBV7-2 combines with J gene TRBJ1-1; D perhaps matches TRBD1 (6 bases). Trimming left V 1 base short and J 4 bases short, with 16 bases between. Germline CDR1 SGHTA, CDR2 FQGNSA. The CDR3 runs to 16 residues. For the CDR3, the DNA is TGTGCCAGCAGCTTAGGGGGAAACAGGGTGGGCACTGAAGCTTTCTTT. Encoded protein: CASSLGGNRVGTEAFF. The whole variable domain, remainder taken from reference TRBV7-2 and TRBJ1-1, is GAGVSQSPSNKVTEKGKDVELRCDPISGHTALYWYRQSLGQGLEFLIYFQGNSAPDKSGLPSDRFSAERTGGSVSTLTIQRTQQEDSAVYLCASSLGGNRVGTEAFFGQGTRLTVV.

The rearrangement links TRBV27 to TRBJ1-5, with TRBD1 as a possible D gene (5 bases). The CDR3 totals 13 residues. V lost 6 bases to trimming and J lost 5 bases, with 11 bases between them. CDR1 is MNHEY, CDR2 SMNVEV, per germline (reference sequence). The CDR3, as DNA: TGTGCCAGCAGCCCGTGGGGCGATCAGCCCCAGCATTTT. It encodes CASSPWGDQPQHF.

The CDR3 region is CASSLPDRDYEQYF. Written as DNA, the CDR3 is TGTGCCAGCAGTTTACCAGACAGGGATTACGAGCAGTACTTC. The rearrangement joins TRBV28 to TRBJ2-7, with TRBD1 matching over 7 bases. The CDR3 runs 14 residues. Germline V gene sequence: CDR1 MDHEN, CDR2 SYDVKM. Germline trimming cut 2 bases from V and 4 bases from J; bases unmatched to any gene: 5.

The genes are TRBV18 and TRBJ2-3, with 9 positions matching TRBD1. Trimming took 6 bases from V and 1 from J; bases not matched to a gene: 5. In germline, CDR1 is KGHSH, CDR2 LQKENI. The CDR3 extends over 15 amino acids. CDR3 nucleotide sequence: TGTGCCAGCTCCCGAGACAGGGGGGGCACAGATACGCAGTATTTT. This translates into CASSRDRGGTDTQYF.

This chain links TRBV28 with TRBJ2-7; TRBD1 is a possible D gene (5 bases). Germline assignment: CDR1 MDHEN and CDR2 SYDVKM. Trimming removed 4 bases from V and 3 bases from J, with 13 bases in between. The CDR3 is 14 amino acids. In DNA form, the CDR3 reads TGTGCCAGCAGTTCCGGACACCTTCTCTACGAGCAGTACTTC. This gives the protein CASSSGHLLYEQYF.

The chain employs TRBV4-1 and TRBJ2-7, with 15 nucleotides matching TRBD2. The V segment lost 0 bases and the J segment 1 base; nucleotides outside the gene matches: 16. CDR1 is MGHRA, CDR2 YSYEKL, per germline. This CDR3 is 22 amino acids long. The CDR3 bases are TGCGCCAGCAGCCAAGATAAGGACTTAGGACTAGCGGGAGGGGACCTTTCCTACGAGCAGTACTTC. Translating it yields CASSQDKDLGLAGGDLSYEQYF.

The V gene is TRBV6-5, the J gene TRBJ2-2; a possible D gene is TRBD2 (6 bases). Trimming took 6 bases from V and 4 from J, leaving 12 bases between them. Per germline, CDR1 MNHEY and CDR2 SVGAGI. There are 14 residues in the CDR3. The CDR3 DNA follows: TGTGCCAGCAGGGATAGACTAGTCACCGGGGAGCTGTTTTTT. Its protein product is CASRDRLVTGELFF.

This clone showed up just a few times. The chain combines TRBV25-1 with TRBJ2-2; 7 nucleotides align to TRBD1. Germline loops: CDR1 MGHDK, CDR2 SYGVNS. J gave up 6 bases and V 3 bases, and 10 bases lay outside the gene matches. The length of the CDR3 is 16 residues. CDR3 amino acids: CASSDPRKGAPGELFF. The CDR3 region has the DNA TGTGCCAGCAGTGACCCTCGGAAGGGGGCGCCCGGGGAGCTGTTTTTT. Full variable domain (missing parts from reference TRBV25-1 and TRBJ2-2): EADIYQTPRYLVIGTGKKITLECSQTMGHDKMYWYQQDPGMELHLIHYSYGVNSTEKGDLSSESTVSRIRTEHFPLTLESARPSHTSQYLCASSDPRKGAPGELFFGEGSRLTVL.

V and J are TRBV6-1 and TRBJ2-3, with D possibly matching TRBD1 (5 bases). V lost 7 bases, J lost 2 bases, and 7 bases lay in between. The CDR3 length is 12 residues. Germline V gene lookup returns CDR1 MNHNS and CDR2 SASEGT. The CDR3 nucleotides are TGTGCCAGCAAGACAGCCACAGATACGCAGTATTTT. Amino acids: CASKTATDTQYF.

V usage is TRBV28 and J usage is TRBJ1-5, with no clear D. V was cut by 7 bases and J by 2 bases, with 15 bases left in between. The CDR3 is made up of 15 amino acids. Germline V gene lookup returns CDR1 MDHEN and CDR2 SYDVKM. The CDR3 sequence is CASNSGPQRNQPQHF. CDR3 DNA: TGTGCCAGCAACTCTGGGCCACAGCGCAATCAGCCCCAGCATTTT.

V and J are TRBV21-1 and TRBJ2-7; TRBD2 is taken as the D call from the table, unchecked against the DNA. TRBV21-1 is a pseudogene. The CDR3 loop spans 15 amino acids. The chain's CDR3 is CASSKKREGGYEQYF. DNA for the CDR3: TGTGCCAGCAGCAAAAAGCGGGAGGGCGGCTACGAGCAGTACTTC.

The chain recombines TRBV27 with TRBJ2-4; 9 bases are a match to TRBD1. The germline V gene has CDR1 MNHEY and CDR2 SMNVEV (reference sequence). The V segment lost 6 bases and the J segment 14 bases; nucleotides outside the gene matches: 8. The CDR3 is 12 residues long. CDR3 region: CASRITGGREYF. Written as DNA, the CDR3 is TGTGCCAGCAGGATTACAGGGGGCCGTGAGTACTTC.

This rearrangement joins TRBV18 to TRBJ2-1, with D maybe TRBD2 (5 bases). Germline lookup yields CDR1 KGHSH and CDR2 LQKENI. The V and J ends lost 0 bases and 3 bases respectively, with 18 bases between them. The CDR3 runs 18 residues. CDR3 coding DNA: TGTGCCAGCTCACCACCTCGGGGTCGGCATATATACTACAATGAGCAGTTCTTC. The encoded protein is CASSPPRGRHIYYNEQFF. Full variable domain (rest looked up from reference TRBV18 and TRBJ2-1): NAGVMQNPRHLVRRRGQEARLRCSPMKGHSHVYWYRQLPEEGLKFMVYLQKENIIDESGMPKERFSAEFPKEGPSILRIQQVVRGDSAAYFCASSPPRGRHIYYNEQFFGPGTRLTVL.

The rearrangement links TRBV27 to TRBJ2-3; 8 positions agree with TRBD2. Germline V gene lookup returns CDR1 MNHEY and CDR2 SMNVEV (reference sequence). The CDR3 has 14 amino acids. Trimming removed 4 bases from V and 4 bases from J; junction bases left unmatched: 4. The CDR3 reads CASSSGLEADTQYF. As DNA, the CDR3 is TGTGCCAGCAGTTCGGGACTAGAGGCAGATACGCAGTATTTT.

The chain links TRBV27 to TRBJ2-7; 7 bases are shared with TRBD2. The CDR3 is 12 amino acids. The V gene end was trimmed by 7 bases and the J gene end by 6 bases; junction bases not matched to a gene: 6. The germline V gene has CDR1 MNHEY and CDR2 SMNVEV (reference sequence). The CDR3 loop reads CASNAGTTEQYF. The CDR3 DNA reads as TGTGCCAGCAACGCGGGGACTACCGAGCAGTACTTC.

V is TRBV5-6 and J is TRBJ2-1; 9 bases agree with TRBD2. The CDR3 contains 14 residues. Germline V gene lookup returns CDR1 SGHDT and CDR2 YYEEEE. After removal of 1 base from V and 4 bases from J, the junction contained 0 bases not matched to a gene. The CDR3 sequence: CASSLTSGYNEQFF. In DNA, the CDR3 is TGTGCCAGCAGCTTGACTAGCGGGTACAATGAGCAGTTCTTC. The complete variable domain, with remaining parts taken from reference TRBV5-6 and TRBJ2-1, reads DAGVTQSPTHLIKTRGQQVTLRCSPKSGHDTVSWYQQALGQGPQFIFQYYEEEERQRGNFPDRFSGHQFPNYSSELNVNALLLGDSALYLCASSLTSGYNEQFFGPGTRLTVL.

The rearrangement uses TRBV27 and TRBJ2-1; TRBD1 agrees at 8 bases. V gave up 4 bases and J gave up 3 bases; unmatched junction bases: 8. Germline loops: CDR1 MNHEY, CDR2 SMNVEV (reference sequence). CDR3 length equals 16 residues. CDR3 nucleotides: TGTGCCAGCAGTTCCACGACAGGGGTTTACTACAATGAGCAGTTCTTC. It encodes CASSSTTGVYYNEQFF.

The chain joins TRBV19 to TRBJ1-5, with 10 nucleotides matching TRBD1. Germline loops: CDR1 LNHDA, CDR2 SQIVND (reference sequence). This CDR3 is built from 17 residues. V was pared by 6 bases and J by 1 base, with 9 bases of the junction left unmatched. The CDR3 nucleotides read TGTGCCAGTAGGTTTGACAGGGGGCTCGGGAGCAATCAGCCCCAGCATTTT. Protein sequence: CASRFDRGLGSNQPQHF.

The CDR3 sequence is CATSRDTSLGEQYF. The CDR3 DNA reads TGTGCCACCAGCAGGGATACTAGTCTGGGGGAGCAGTACTTC. The J gene is TRBJ2-7, the V gene TRBV15; maybe TRBD2 (5 bases). CDR3 size: 14 residues. In germline, CDR1 is LNHNV, CDR2 YYDKDF (reference sequence). Trimming cost V 3 bases and J 7 bases, with 16 bases left between them.

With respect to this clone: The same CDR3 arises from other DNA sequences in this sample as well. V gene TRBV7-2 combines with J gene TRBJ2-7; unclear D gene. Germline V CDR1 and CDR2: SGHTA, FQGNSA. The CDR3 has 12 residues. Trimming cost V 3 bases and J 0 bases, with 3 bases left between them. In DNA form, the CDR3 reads TGTGCCAGCAGCTTGAGCTCCTACGAGCAGTACTTC. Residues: CASSLSSYEQYF.

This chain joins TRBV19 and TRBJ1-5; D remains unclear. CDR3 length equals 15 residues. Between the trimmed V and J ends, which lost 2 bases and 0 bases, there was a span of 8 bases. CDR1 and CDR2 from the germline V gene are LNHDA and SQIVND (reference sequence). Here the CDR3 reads CASSIIPVSNQPQHF. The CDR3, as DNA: TGTGCCAGTAGTATAATACCGGTTAGCAATCAGCCCCAGCATTTT.

CDR3 nucleotides: TGTGCCAGCAGTGTCCCTGCAGGGGGGACAGATACGCAGTATTTT. Its protein product is CASSVPAGGTDTQYF. The chain has TRBV6-1 and TRBJ2-3, with D perhaps TRBD1 (7 bases). Trimming removed 4 bases at V and 3 bases at J, with 14 bases between. This CDR3 spans 15 amino acids. Germline V gene sequence: CDR1 MNHNS, CDR2 SASEGT.

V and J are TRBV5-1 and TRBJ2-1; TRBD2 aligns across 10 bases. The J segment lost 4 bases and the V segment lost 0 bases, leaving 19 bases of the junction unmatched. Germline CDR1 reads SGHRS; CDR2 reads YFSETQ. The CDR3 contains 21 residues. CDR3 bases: TGCGCCAGCAGCTTGGTTTTCTCGGGGTTCCCAGCGGGAGGGAAGTACAATGAGCAGTTCTTC. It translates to CASSLVFSGFPAGGKYNEQFF.

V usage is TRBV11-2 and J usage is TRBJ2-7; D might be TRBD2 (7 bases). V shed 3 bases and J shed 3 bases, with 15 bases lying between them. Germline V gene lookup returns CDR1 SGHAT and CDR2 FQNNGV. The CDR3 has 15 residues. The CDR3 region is CASSFEGGSYYEQYF. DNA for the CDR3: TGTGCCAGCAGCTTCGAGGGGGGGAGCTACTACGAGCAGTACTTC.